This TCR beta chain was observed in a study of shared clonotypes between healthy human individuals. Study in general: CD4 naive and memory got three plates each, CD8 naive two, CD8 memory one. Study-wide findings and caveats: Naive CD4 clonotype sharing across several donors was approximately 5.2%.

Deep level was the assay's run setting. Here immunoSEQ multiplex PCR was the method, and the copy in TCRdb shows in-frame clones only, minus some. This sample has about 680,000 clones, with roughly 78% found just once. This CDR3 is 13 amino acids long. The V gene end was trimmed by 6 bases and the J gene end by 8 bases; junction bases not matched to a gene: 5. CDR1 is MDHEN, CDR2 SYDVKM, per germline. A few counts support this clone. Its specificity is not known. The chain links TRBV28 to TRBJ2-1; 9 bases map to TRBD2. Sequencing input: memory CD4+ T cells sorted from blood. The subset denotes: CD45RA-negative fraction. The sequence was obtained from a woman in her twenties or thirties in good health. The CDR3 DNA follows: TGTGCCAGCAGCGCTAGCGGGAACGATGAGCAGTTCTTC. Amino acids: CASSASGNDEQFF. Variable domain in full (rest from reference TRBV28 and TRBJ2-1): DVKVTQSSRYLVKRTGEKVFLECVQDMDHENMFWYRQDPGLGLRLIYFSYDVKMKEKGDIPEGYSVSREKKERFSLILESASTNQTSMYLCASSASGNDEQFFGPGTRLTVL.